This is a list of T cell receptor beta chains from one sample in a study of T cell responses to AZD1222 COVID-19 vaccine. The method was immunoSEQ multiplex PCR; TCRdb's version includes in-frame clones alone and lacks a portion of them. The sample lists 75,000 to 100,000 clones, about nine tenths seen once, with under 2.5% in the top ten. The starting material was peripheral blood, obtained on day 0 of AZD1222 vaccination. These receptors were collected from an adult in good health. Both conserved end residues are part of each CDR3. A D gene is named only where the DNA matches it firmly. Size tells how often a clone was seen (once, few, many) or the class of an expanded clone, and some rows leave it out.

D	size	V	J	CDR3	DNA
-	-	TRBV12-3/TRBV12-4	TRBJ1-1	CASLRGVTEAFF	TGTGCCAGCCTAAGGGGCGTCACTGAAGCTTTCTTT
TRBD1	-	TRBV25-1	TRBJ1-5	CASMDRGRPESNQPQHF	TGTGCCAGCATGGACAGGGGGCGCCCAGAGAGCAATCAGCCCCAGCATTTT
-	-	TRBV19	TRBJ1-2	CASSIQDGYGYTF	TGTGCCAGTAGTATTCAGGACGGCTATGGCTACACCTTC
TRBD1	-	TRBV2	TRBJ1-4	CASMRDRVYANEKLFF	TGTGCCAGCATGAGGGACAGGGTATATGCTAATGAAAAACTGTTTTTT
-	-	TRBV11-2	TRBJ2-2	CASSLVRHKTIFAGELFF	TGTGCCAGCAGCTTAGTAAGGCACAAGACCATCTTCGCCGGGGAGCTGTTTTTT
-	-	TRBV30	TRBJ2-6	CAWSLGSGANVLTF	TGTGCCTGGAGTCTTGGGAGTGGGGCCAACGTCCTGACTTTC
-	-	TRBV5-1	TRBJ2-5	CASSLLGEETQYF	TGCGCCAGCAGCTTGCTGGGGGAAGAGACCCAGTACTTC
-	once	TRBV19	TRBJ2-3	CASKLRGAEGSDTQYF	TGTGCCAGTAAGCTTAGAGGGGCAGAGGGGTCAGATACGCAGTATTTT
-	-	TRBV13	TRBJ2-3	CASSSWGFAGDTQYF	TGTGCCAGCAGCTCCTGGGGCTTCGCCGGAGATACGCAGTATTTT
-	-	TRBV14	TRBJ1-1	CASSIQENTEAFF	TGTGCCAGCAGCATACAGGAGAACACTGAAGCTTTCTTT
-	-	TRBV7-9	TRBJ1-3	CASSSNWGGNTIYF	TGTGCCAGCAGCTCAAATTGGGGAGGAAACACCATATATTTT
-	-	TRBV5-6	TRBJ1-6	CASSIRRGYDNSPLHF	TGTGCCAGCAGCATTCGCAGGGGTTACGATAATTCACCCCTCCACTTT
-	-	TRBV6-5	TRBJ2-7	CASSYSGNSYEQYF	TGTGCCAGCAGTTACTCCGGGAATAGCTACGAGCAGTACTTC
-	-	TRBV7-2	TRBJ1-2	CASSVRQAVYGYTF	TGTGCCAGCAGCGTTCGACAGGCTGTATATGGCTACACCTTC
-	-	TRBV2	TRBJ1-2	CASSDPPGGGYGYTF	TGTGCCAGCAGTGACCCCCCTGGGGGAGGCTATGGCTACACCTTC
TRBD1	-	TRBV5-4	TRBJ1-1	CASSRGTGGVEDTEAFF	TGTGCCAGCAGCCGCGGGACAGGGGGCGTGGAGGACACTGAAGCTTTCTTT
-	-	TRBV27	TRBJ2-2	CASRKTGELFF	TGTGCCAGCAGAAAAACCGGGGAGCTGTTTTTT
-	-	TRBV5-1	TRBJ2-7	CASRKEGYEQYF	TGCGCCAGCAGAAAGGAGGGATACGAGCAGTACTTC
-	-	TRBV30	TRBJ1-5	CAWSGGLSNQPQHF	TGTGCCTGGAGTGGGGGGCTGAGCAATCAGCCCCAGCATTTT
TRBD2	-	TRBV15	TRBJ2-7	CATSRDLGGLAGGKQYF	TGTGCCACCAGCAGAGATCTTGGAGGACTAGCGGGAGGGAAGCAGTACTTC
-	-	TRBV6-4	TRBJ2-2	CASSLTETGELFF	TGTGCCAGCAGCCTGACAGAGACCGGGGAGCTGTTTTTT
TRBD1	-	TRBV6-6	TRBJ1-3	CASRPRDRGNTIYF	TGTGCCAGCAGACCAAGGGACAGAGGAAACACCATATATTTT
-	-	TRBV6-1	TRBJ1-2	CASSEAGSNYGYTF	TGTGCCAGCAGTGAAGCGGGCAGCAACTATGGCTACACCTTC
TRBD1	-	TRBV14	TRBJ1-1	CASSYRQGMNTEAFF	TGTGCCAGCAGTTACCGACAGGGGATGAACACTGAAGCTTTCTTT
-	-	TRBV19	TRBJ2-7	CASSYRVAYEQYF	TGTGCCAGTAGTTACAGGGTCGCCTACGAGCAGTACTTC
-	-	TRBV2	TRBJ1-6	CASSEQGGNSPLHF	TGTGCCAGCAGTGAACAGGGTGGTAATTCACCCCTCCACTTT
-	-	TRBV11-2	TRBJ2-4	CASSPLTGPKNIQYF	TGTGCCAGCAGCCCCCTTACGGGGCCAAAAAACATTCAGTACTTC
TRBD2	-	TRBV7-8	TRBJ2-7	CASSPRLAGPARNEQYF	TGTGCCAGCAGCCCCCGACTAGCGGGGCCGGCACGTAACGAGCAGTACTTC
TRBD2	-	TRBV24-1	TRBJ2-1	CATSEGSGGRYNEQFF	TGTGCCACCAGTGAAGGATCGGGAGGGAGGTACAATGAGCAGTTCTTC
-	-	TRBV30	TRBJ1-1	CAWSPGNTEAFF	TGTGCCTGGAGTCCAGGTAACACTGAAGCTTTCTTT
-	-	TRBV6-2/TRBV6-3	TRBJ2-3	CASSPLRAGTSPLFADTQYF	TGTGCCAGCAGTCCCCTAAGAGCCGGGACATCGCCTCTTTTTGCAGATACGCAGTATTTT
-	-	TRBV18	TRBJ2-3	CASSPTDTQYF	TGTGCCAGCTCACCAACAGATACGCAGTATTTT
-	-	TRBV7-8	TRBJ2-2	CASSQTEDTGELFF	TGTGCCAGCAGTCAAACAGAGGACACCGGGGAGCTGTTTTTT
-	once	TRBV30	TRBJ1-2	CAWSMSADYGYTF	TGTGCCTGGAGTATGAGTGCGGACTATGGCTACACCTTC
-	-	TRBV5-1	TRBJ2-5	CASSLGPLPETQYF	TGCGCCAGCAGTTTGGGTCCCCTCCCAGAGACCCAGTACTTC
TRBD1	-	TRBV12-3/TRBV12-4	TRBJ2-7	CASSLRTGYEQYF	TGTGCCAGCAGTTTGCGGACAGGGTACGAGCAGTACTTC
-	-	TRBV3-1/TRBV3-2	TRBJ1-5	CASSLKERQPQHF	TGTGCCAGCAGCCTCAAAGAGAGGCAGCCCCAGCATTTT
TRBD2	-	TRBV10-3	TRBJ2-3	CATLAGGTDTQYF	TGTGCCACCCTAGCGGGGGGCACAGATACGCAGTATTTT
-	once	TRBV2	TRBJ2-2	CASSGGQSNTGELFF	TGTGCCAGCTCCGGGGGGCAGTCGAACACCGGGGAGCTGTTTTTT
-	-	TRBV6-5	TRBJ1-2	CASELDSYGYTF	TGTGCCAGCGAACTGGACAGCTATGGCTACACCTTC
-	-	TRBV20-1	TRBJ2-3	CSASSQGGWGSTDTQYF	TGCAGTGCTAGTAGCCAGGGGGGTTGGGGGAGCACAGATACGCAGTATTTT
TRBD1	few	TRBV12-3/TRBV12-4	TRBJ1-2	CASSRTGDYGYTF	TGTGCCAGCAGCCGGACAGGGGACTATGGCTACACCTTC
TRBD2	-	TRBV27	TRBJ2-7	CASSPRRGGSYEQYF	TGTGCCAGCAGCCCTCGGCGGGGGGGGTCCTACGAGCAGTACTTC
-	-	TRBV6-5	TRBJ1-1	CASSSDPNTEAFF	TGTGCCAGCAGTTCCGACCCGAACACTGAAGCTTTCTTT
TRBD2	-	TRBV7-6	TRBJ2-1	CASSFQWTSGRGTYNEQFF	TGTGCCAGCAGCTTTCAGTGGACTAGCGGGAGAGGAACCTACAATGAGCAGTTCTTC
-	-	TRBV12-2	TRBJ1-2	CASRPDRHGYTF	TGTGCAAGTCGCCCCGACAGACATGGCTACACCTTC